The clone carrying this TCR beta chain is judged medium-sized. The record originates from a study of liver allograft versus peripheral blood T cells. Whole-study context: Transplanted-liver T cell receptor repertoires were compared with recipients' peripheral blood repertoires.

Trimming removed 3 bases from V and 4 bases from J, with 3 bases in between. Germline V gives CDR1 MNHNS, CDR2 SASEGT. The CDR3 spans 11 residues. TCRdb recomputed calls from the reads with MiXCR, one row per CDR3 protein. The data hold several thousand distinct CDR3 sequences, with over 12% observed a single time. The TCR sequence derives from a human patient who had a liver transplant. A share of the T cells may be of graft donor origin. The chain couples TRBV6-1 to TRBJ1-2; D not certain. The CDR3 nucleotides read TGTGCCAGCAGTGACAGCTATGGCTACACCTTC. As protein: CASSDSYGYTF.